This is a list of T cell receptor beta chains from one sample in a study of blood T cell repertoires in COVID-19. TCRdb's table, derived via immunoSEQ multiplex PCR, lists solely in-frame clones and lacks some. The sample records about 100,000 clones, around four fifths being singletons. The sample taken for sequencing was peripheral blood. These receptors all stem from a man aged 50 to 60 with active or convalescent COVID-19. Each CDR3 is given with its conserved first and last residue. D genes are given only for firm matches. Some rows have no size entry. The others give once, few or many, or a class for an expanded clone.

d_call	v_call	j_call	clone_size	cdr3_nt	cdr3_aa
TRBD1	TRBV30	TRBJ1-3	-	TGTGCCTGGGCCGGGACAGGCAACTCTGGAAACACCATATATTTT	CAWAGTGNSGNTIYF
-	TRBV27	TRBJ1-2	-	TGTGCCAGCAGTCCCCTCGGGGTTCCCGGCTACACCTTC	CASSPLGVPGYTF
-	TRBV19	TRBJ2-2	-	TGTGCCAGTAGACCGAACAGGGTCACCGGGGAGCTGTTTTTT	CASRPNRVTGELFF
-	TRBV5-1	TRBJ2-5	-	TGCGCCAGCATGGGGGGACGCCAAGAGACCCAGTACTTC	CASMGGRQETQYF
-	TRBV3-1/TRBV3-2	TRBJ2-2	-	TGTGCCAGCAGCCATAGTCGTAACACCGGGGAGCTGTTTTTT	CASSHSRNTGELFF
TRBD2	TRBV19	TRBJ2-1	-	TGTGCCAGTAGTATGCGAGCGGGATACGTTGAGCAGTTCTTC	CASSMRAGYVEQFF
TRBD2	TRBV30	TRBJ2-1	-	TGTGCCTGGAGTTTCGGGCGACTAGCGGGAGGAGTCGGTGAGCAGTTCTTC	CAWSFGRLAGGVGEQFF
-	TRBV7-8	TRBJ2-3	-	TGTGCCAGCAGGCCAGCGTACTCTAGCACAGATACGCAGTATTTT	CASRPAYSSTDTQYF
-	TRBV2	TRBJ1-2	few	TGTGCCAGCAGTGCACAGGTTCTCCATGGCTACACCTTC	CASSAQVLHGYTF
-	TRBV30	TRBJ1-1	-	TGTGCCTGTAAATCCGGGAGGGACGGCACTGAAGCTTTCTTT	CACKSGRDGTEAFF
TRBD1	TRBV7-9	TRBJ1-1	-	TGTGCCAGCAGCTTCGACAGGGATTGGGCTGGAGGTGAAGCTTTCTTT	CASSFDRDWAGGEAFF
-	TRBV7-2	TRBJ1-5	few	TGTGCCAGCAGCCAACAGGATAATCAGCCCCAGCATTTT	CASSQQDNQPQHF
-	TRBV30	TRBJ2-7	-	TGTGCCTGGAGTGGACCAGACACTAGCTCCCCCCACGAGCAGTACTTC	CAWSGPDTSSPHEQYF
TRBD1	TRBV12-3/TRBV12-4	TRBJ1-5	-	TGTGCCAGCAGCAGGACAGGGGTTCAGCCCCAGCATTTT	CASSRTGVQPQHF
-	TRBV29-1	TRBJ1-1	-	TGCAGCTCCATATCGGGGTCTGAAGCTTTCTTT	CSSISGSEAFF
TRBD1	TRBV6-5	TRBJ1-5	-	TGTGCCAGCAGTTACGGACAGGGGGGTCAGCCCCAGCATTTT	CASSYGQGGQPQHF
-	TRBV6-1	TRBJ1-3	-	TGTGCCAGCAGTGTCTCACAGGGTCACTCTGGAAACACCATATATTTT	CASSVSQGHSGNTIYF
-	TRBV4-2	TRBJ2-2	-	TGTGCCAGCAGCCAAGATCCCGGAGTTCAAACCGGGGAGCTGTTTTTT	CASSQDPGVQTGELFF
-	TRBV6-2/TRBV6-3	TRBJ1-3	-	TGTGCCAGCAGTTCCCACAGGCCCTTTGGAAACACCATATATTTT	CASSSHRPFGNTIYF
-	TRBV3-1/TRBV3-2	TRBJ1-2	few	TGTGCCAGCAGCCAAGATAGGACAACCGGCTACACCTTC	CASSQDRTTGYTF
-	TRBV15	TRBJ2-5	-	TGTGCCACCAGCAGAGGAGGTAAATTCCTAAAAGAGACCCAGTACTTC	CATSRGGKFLKETQYF
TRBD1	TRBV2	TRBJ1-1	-	TGTGCCAGCGGACAGGGGGCGTTAGCTTTCTTT	CASGQGALAFF
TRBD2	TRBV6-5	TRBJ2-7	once	TGTGCCAGCAGACAAACTAGCGGATTATCCTACGAGCAGTACTTC	CASRQTSGLSYEQYF
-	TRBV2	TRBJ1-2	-	TGTGCCAGCACCCAGGGTGTGGACTATGGCTACACCTTC	CASTQGVDYGYTF
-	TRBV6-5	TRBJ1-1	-	TGTGCCAGCAGTTACTCTAACAGAAACACTGAAGCTTTCTTT	CASSYSNRNTEAFF
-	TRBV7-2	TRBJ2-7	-	TGTGCCAGCAGCGAGAACTACGAGCAGTACTTC	CASSENYEQYF
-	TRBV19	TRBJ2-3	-	TGTGCCAGTAGTAACCCCTACCCTCCAGATACGCAGTATTTT	CASSNPYPPDTQYF
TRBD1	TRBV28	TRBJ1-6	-	TGTGCCAGCAGGGACGGACAGGGTTTAATTGGATCACCCCTCCACTTT	CASRDGQGLIGSPLHF
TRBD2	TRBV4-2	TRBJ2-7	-	TGTGCCAGCAGCCATCCGTTAGCGGGAAGCGAGCAGTACTTC	CASSHPLAGSEQYF
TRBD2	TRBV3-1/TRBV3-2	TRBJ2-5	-	TGTGCCAGCAGCCAAAGAGGGGGAAGGACGGGAGGGCTGGAGACCCAGTACTTC	CASSQRGGRTGGLETQYF
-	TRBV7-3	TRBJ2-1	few	TGTGCCAGCAGCTCGTCCGGAGCTAGCTCCTACAATGAGCAGTTCTTC	CASSSSGASSYNEQFF
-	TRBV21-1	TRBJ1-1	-	TGTGCCAGCTTCAAGAAAAACAGACCCCCTGAAGCTTTCTTT	CASFKKNRPPEAFF
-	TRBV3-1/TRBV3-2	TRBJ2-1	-	TGTGCCAGCAGCCAACTAGGCAATGAGCAGTTCTTC	CASSQLGNEQFF
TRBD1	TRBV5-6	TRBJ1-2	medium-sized	TGTGCCAGCAGCCTATCGGGACAGAACTATGGCTACACCTTC	CASSLSGQNYGYTF
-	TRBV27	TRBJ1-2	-	TGTGCCAGCAGTTTGTTCCCACAGAGAAACTATGGCTACACCTTC	CASSLFPQRNYGYTF
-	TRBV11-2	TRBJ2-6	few	TGTGCCAGCAGCTTTCAGTCTGGGGCCAACGTCCTGACTTTC	CASSFQSGANVLTF
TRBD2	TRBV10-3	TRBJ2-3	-	TGTGCCATCAGTGACGCGACTAGCGGAGATACGCAGTATTTT	CAISDATSGDTQYF